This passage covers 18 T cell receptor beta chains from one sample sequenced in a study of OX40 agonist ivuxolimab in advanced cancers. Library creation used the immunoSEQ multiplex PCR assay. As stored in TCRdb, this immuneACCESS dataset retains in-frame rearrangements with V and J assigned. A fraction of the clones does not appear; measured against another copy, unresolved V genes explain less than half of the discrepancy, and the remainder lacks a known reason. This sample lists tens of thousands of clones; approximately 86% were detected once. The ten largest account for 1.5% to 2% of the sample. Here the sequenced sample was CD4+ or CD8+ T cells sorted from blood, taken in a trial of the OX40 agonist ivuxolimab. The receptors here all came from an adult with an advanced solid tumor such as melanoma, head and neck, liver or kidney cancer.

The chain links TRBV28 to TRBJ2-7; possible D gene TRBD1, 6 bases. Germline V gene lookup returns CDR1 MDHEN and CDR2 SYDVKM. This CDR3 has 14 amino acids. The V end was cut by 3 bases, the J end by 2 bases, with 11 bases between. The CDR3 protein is CASSFTGPTYEQYF. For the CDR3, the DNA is TGTGCCAGCAGTTTTACAGGGCCCACCTACGAGCAGTACTTC.

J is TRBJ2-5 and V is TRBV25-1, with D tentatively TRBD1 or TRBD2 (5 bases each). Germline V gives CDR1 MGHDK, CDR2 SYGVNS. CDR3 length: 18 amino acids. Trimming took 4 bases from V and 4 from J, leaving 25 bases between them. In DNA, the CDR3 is TGTGCCAGCAGTGGGAGCCAACTGGCAGGGAGTATACTAGAGACCCAGTACTTC. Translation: CASSGSQLAGSILETQYF. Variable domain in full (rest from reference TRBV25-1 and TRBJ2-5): EADIYQTPRYLVIGTGKKITLECSQTMGHDKMYWYQQDPGMELHLIHYSYGVNSTEKGDLSSESTVSRIRTEHFPLTLESARPSHTSQYLCASSGSQLAGSILETQYFGPGTRLLVL.

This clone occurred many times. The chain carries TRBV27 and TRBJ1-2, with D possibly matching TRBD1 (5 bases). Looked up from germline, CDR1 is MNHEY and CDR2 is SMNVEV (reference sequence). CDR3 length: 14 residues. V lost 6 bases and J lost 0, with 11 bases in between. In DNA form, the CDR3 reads TGTGCCAGCAGGAGGGCAGGGACTAACTATGGCTACACCTTC. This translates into CASRRAGTNYGYTF.

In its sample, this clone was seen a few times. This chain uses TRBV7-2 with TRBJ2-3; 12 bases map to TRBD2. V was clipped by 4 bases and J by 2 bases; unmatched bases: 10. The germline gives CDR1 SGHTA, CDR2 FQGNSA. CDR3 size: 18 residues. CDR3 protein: CASSWRLAGEGSTDTQYF. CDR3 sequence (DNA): TGTGCCAGCAGCTGGCGACTAGCGGGGGAGGGGTCCACAGATACGCAGTATTTT.

DNA of the CDR3: TGTGCCAGCAGTTTCCTAGCGGGAGGCGGAGAGACCCAGTACTTC. As protein: CASSFLAGGGETQYF. The V call is TRBV28, the J call TRBJ2-5, with TRBD2 matching over 11 bases. The CDR3 covers 15 residues. Germline V CDR1 and CDR2: MDHEN, SYDVKM. The V gene end was trimmed by 3 bases and the J gene end by 4 bases; junction bases not matched to a gene: 4.

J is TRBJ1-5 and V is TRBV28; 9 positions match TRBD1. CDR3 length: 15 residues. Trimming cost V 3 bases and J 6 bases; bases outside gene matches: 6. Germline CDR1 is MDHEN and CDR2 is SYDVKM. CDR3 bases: TGTGCCAGCAGTTTCCGGGACAGGGTAGGTCAGCCCCAGCATTTT. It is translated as CASSFRDRVGQPQHF.

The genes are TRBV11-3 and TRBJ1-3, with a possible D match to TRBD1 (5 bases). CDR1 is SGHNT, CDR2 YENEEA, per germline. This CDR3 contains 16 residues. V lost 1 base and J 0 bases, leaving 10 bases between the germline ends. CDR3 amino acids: CASSLGGLDSGNTIYF. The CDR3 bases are TGTGCCAGCAGCTTAGGGGGACTGGACTCTGGAAACACCATATATTTT.

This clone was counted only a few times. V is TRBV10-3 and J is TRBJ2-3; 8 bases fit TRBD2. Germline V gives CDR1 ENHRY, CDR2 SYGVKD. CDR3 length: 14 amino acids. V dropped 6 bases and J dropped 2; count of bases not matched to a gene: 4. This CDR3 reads CAIRSGGSTDTQYF. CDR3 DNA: TGTGCCATCAGGAGCGGGGGATCCACAGATACGCAGTATTTT.

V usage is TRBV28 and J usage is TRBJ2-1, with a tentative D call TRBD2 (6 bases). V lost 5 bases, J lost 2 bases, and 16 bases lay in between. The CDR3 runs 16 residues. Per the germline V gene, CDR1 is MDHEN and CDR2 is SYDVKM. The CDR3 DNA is TGTGCCAGCAGTCCCTTCGGGGCGGGGACCTACAATGAGCAGTTCTTC. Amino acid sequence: CASSPFGAGTYNEQFF.

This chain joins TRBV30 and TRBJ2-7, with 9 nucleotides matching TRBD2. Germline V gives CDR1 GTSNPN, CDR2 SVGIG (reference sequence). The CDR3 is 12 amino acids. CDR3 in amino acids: CARTGSGGEQYF. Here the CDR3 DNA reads TGTGCTCGGACCGGTAGCGGGGGTGAGCAGTACTTC. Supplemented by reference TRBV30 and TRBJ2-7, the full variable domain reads SQTIHQWPATLVQPVGSPLSLECTVEGTSNPNLYWYRQAAGRGLQLLFYSVGIGQISSEVPQNLSASRPQDRQFILSSKKLLLSDSGFYLCARTGSGGEQYFGPGTRLTVT.

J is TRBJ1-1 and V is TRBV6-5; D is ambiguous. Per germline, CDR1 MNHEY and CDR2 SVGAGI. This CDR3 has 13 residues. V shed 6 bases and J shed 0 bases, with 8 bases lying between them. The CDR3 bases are TGTGCCAGCAGCTACGAAGTGAACACTGAAGCTTTCTTT. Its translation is CASSYEVNTEAFF.

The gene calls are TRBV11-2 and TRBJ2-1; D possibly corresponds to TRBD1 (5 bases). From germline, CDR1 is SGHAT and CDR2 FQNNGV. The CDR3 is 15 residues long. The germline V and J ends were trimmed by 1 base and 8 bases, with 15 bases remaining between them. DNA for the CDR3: TGTGCCAGCAGCTTAGTTCCCCTAGGGGCGGATGAGCAGTTCTTC. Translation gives CASSLVPLGADEQFF.

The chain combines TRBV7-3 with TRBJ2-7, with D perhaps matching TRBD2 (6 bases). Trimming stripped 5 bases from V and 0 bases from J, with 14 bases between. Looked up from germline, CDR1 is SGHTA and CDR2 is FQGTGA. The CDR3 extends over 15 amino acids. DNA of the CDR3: TGTGCCAGCAGCCCACAGCGGGCGAGCTCCTACGAGCAGTACTTC. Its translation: CASSPQRASSYEQYF.

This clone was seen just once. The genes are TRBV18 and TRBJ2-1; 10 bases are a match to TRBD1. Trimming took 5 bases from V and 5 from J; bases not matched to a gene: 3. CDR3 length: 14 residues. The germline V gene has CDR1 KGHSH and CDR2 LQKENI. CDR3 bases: TGTGCCAGCTCATCAGGACAGGGGGACAATGAGCAGTTCTTC. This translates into CASSSGQGDNEQFF.

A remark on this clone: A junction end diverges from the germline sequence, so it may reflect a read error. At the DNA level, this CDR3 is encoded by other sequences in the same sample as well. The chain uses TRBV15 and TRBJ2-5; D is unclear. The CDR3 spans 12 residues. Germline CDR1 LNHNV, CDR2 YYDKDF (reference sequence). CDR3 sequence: CATSGDKRTQYF. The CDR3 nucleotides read TGTGCCACCAGCGGAGATAAGCGGACCCAGTACTTC.

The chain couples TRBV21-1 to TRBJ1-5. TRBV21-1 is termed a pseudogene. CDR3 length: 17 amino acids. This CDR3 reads CASRLIRGGYSNQPQHF. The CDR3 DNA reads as TGTGCCAGCAGATTGATCAGGGGGGGTTATAGCAATCAGCCCCAGCATTTT.

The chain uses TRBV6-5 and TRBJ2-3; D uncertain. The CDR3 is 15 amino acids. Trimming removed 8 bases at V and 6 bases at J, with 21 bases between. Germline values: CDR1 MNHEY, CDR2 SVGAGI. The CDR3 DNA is TGTGCCAGCGGCGACATAACTTCACCGTGGGATACGCAGTATTTT. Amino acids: CASGDITSPWDTQYF.

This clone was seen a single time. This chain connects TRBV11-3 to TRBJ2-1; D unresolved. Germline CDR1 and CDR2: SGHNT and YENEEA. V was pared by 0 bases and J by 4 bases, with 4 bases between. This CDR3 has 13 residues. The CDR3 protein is CASSLDRYNEQFF. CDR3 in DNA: TGTGCCAGCAGCTTAGACCGTTACAATGAGCAGTTCTTC.